This TCR beta chain stems from a study of blood T cell repertoires in COVID-19. The germline CDR1 and CDR2 sequences are MDHEN and SYDVKM. J was trimmed by 0 bases and V by 4 bases; bases with no gene match: 13. There are 20 residues in the CDR3. The data were produced by immunoSEQ multiplex PCR, yet TCRdb's version contains in-frame clones alone and is incomplete. The data hold over 110,000 clones, with about 76% observed a single time. The TCR sequence derives from a human donor in a cohort sampled during active COVID-19. Specimen: peripheral blood. The J gene is TRBJ2-2, the V gene TRBV28; 11 bases are shared with TRBD2. Here the CDR3 DNA reads TGTGCCAGCAGTTCGTATATCCAACTAGCGGGAGCCCCGAACACCGGGGAGCTGTTTTTT. Translated, it gives CASSSYIQLAGAPNTGELFF.